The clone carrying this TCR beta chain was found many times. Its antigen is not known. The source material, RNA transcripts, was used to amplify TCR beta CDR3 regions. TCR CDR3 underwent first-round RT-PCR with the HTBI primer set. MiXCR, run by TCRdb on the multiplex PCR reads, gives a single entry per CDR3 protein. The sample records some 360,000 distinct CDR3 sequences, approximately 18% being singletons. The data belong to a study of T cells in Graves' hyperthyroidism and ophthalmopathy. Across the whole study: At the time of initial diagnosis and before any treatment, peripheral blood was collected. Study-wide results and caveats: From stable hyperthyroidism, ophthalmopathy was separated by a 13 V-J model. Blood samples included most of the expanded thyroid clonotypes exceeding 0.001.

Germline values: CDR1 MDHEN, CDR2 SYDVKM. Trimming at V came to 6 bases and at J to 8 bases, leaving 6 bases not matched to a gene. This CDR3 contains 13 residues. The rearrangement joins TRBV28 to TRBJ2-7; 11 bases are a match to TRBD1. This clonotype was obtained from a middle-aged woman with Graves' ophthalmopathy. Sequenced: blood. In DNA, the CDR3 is TGTGCCAGCAGGCTGGGACAGGGGGTTAAGCAGTACTTC. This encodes CASRLGQGVKQYF.